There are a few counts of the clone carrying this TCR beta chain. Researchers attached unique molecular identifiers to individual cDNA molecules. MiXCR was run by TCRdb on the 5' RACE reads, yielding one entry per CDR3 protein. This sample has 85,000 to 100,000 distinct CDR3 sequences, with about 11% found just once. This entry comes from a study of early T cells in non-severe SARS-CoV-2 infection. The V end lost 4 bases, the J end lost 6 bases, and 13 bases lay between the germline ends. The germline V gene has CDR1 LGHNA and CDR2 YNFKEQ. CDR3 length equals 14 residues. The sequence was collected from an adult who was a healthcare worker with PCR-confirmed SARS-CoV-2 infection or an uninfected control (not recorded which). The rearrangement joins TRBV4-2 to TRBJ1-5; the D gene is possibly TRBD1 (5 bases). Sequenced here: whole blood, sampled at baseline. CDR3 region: CASSPGQGSQPQHF. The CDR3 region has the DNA TGTGCCAGCAGCCCGGGTCAGGGAAGTCAGCCCCAGCATTTT.